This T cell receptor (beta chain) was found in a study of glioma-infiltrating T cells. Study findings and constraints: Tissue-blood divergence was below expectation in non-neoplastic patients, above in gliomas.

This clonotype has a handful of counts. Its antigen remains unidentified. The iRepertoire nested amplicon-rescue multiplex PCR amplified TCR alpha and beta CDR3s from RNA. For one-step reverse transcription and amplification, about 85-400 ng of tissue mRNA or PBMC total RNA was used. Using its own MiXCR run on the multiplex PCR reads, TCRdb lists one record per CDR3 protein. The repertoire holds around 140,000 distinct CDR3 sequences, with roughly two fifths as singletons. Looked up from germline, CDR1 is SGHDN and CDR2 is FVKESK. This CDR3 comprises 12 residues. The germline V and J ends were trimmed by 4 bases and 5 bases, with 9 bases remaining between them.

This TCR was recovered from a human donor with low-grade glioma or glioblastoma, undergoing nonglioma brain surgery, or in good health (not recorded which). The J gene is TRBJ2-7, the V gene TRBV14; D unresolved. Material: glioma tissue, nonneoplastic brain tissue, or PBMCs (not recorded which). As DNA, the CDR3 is TGTGCCAGCAGCCCCTCGTGGCACGAGCAGTACTTC. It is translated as CASSPSWHEQYF.